These 21 T cell receptor beta chains were sequenced from one sample in a study of blood T cell repertoires in COVID-19. TCRdb's table, derived via immunoSEQ multiplex PCR, lists solely in-frame clones and lacks some. The repertoire holds 23,000 or so clones, just over 90% seen once, with around 8.3% in the top ten. The sample taken for sequencing was peripheral blood. Receptor source: a human donor in a cohort sampled during active COVID-19.

The chain employs TRBV7-8 and TRBJ1-5; D is possibly TRBD1 (6 bases). V gave up 5 bases and J gave up 2 bases, with 13 bases separating them. The CDR3 has 15 amino acids. Looked up from germline, CDR1 is SGHVS and CDR2 is FQNEAQ. The CDR3 protein is CASSPETGRNQPQHF. As DNA, the CDR3 is TGTGCCAGCAGCCCAGAGACAGGTCGCAATCAGCCCCAGCATTTT.

V is TRBV13 and J is TRBJ1-1, with 7 positions matching TRBD1. This CDR3 comprises 15 residues. The ends lost 4 bases at V and 5 bases at J; junction bases unmatched: 10. The germline CDR1 and CDR2 sequences are PRHDT and FYEKMQ (reference sequence). CDR3 nucleotide sequence: TGTGCCAGCAGCTCCATCGACAGGGTGAGAACTGAAGCTTTCTTT. This gives the protein CASSSIDRVRTEAFF.

The rearrangement links TRBV28 to TRBJ1-2; 8 bases fit TRBD1. CDR1 is MDHEN, CDR2 SYDVKM, per germline. The CDR3 is 14 residues long. With V trimmed by 11 bases and J by 4 bases, 12 bases remained unmatched. CDR3 protein: CAGFRQGLGYGYTF. CDR3 nucleotide sequence: TGTGCCGGTTTTCGACAGGGGCTGGGCTATGGCTACACCTTC.

The chain links TRBV5-6 to TRBJ2-4; 10 nucleotides match TRBD1. CDR3 length: 17 amino acids. Germline V gene data show CDR1 as SGHDT and CDR2 as YYEEEE. V lost 5 bases, J lost 3 bases, and 11 bases stayed unmatched. CDR3 sequence reads: CASRSRRQGAGKNIQYF. DNA for the CDR3: TGTGCCAGCAGATCTCGCCGACAGGGGGCAGGCAAAAACATTCAGTACTTC.

The chain uses TRBV28 and TRBJ2-1; 7 bases map to TRBD1. The CDR3 length is 12 residues. Germline-derived CDR1 and CDR2 are MDHEN and SYDVKM. V shed 8 bases and J 6 bases; nucleotides not matched to a gene: 4. The CDR3 sequence is CASRDSRNEQFF. CDR3 coding DNA: TGTGCCAGCCGGGACAGTCGCAATGAGCAGTTCTTC. The variable domain in full, completed from reference TRBV28 and TRBJ2-1, reads DVKVTQSSRYLVKRTGEKVFLECVQDMDHENMFWYRQDPGLGLRLIYFSYDVKMKEKGDIPEGYSVSREKKERFSLILESASTNQTSMYLCASRDSRNEQFFGPGTRLTVL.

V is TRBV24-1 and J is TRBJ2-3; maybe TRBD1 (6 bases). The CDR3 contains 14 residues. V gave up 4 bases and J gave up 6 bases, with 13 bases separating them. From germline, CDR1 is KGHDR and CDR2 SFDVKD. The CDR3 protein is CATSDPRGSDTQYF. The CDR3, as DNA: TGTGCCACCAGTGACCCGAGGGGGTCGGATACGCAGTATTTT.

This chain joins TRBV7-2 and TRBJ2-3; D is possibly TRBD2 (5 bases). The CDR3 is made up of 14 amino acids. CDR1 is SGHTA, CDR2 FQGNSA, per germline. The V end was cut by 3 bases, the J end by 0 bases, with 7 bases between. This chain's CDR3 is CASSFGRSTDTQYF. The CDR3 bases are TGTGCCAGCAGCTTTGGGAGAAGCACAGATACGCAGTATTTT.

The rearrangement joins TRBV10-3 to TRBJ2-1; 9 bases line up with TRBD2. The germline V gene encodes CDR1 ENHRY and CDR2 SYGVKD. The CDR3 has 15 amino acids. V lost 2 bases and J lost 7; bases outside the gene matches: 6. The CDR3 DNA reads TGTGCCATCAGTGAGGGCCAGCGGGAGGCGAATGAGCAGTTCTTC. Protein sequence: CAISEGQREANEQFF.

V and J are TRBV10-3 and TRBJ1-2, with a weak D call TRBD1 (5 bases). This CDR3 has 12 residues. The V gene's germline CDR1 is ENHRY and CDR2 SYGVKD. V lost 0 bases and J lost 8, with 7 bases in between. CDR3 residues: CAISESRVGYTF. CDR3 sequence (DNA): TGTGCCATCAGTGAGTCCAGGGTAGGCTACACCTTC.

This rearrangement joins TRBV28 to TRBJ1-1, with 8 bases matching TRBD1. V was pared by 3 bases and J by 5 bases, with 5 bases of the junction left unmatched. The CDR3 runs to 14 residues. Germline-derived CDR1 and CDR2 are MDHEN and SYDVKM. CDR3 region: CASSFSDRDTEAFF. The CDR3 nucleotides are TGTGCCAGCAGTTTCTCGGACAGGGATACTGAAGCTTTCTTT.

The chain employs TRBV3-1 (or the pseudogene TRBV3-2) and TRBJ2-2; 8 bases match TRBD1. V dropped 4 bases and J dropped 4; count of bases not matched to a gene: 8. Per germline, CDR1 LGHDT and CDR2 YNNKEL (reference sequence). This CDR3 has 16 residues. The CDR3 DNA reads as TGTGCCAGCAGCCTCGGACAGGGAGGAAGCACCGGGGAGCTGTTTTTT. This translates into CASSLGQGGSTGELFF.

The genes are TRBV28 and TRBJ2-7; D might be TRBD2 (6 bases). The CDR3 extends over 16 amino acids. Germline CDR1 and CDR2: MDHEN and SYDVKM. V lost 6 bases to trimming and J lost 2 bases, with 20 bases between them. The CDR3 sequence is CASSHRGGAAPYEQYF. CDR3 DNA sequence: TGTGCCAGCAGCCATAGAGGAGGGGCAGCGCCCTACGAGCAGTACTTC.

This chain joins TRBV18 and TRBJ1-4; weak D call: TRBD1 (6 bases). In germline, CDR1 is KGHSH, CDR2 LQKENI. This CDR3 is 15 amino acids long. Trimming cost V 1 base and J 8 bases, with 14 bases left between them. Written as DNA, the CDR3 is TGTGCCAGCTCACCACGGGACAATACCAAAGAAAAACTGTTTTTT. Translation gives CASSPRDNTKEKLFF.

The gene calls are TRBV6-6 and TRBJ2-7; D gene uncertain. V lost 6 bases and J 3 bases, leaving 9 bases between the germline ends. The CDR3 is 12 amino acids. Germline CDR1 reads MNHNY; CDR2 reads SVGAGI (reference sequence). The chain's CDR3 is CASSLLGYEQYF. Written as DNA, the CDR3 is TGTGCCAGCAGCCTCCTAGGCTACGAGCAGTACTTC.

V gene TRBV4-1 combines with J gene TRBJ1-4, with a possible D match to TRBD1 (5 bases). The V gene's germline CDR1 is MGHRA and CDR2 YSYEKL. CDR3 length: 16 residues. V was pared by 2 bases and J by 3 bases, with 13 bases between. The CDR3 nucleotides read TGCGCCAGCAGCCAAAGATCGGGGGGGTCTAATGAAAAACTGTTTTTT. This codes for CASSQRSGGSNEKLFF.

The rearrangement uses TRBV9 and TRBJ1-1; 8 bases are a match to TRBD1. The V segment lost 4 bases and the J segment 6 bases; nucleotides outside the gene matches: 8. CDR1 is SGDLS, CDR2 YYNGEE, per germline. There are 14 residues in the CDR3. The CDR3 protein is CASSQGQGFPEAFF. The CDR3, as DNA: TGTGCCAGCAGCCAAGGACAGGGCTTCCCTGAAGCTTTCTTT. The variable domain in full, with the rest retrieved from reference TRBV9 and TRBJ1-1, is DSGVTQTPKHLITATGQRVTLRCSPRSGDLSVYWYQQSLDQGLQFLIQYYNGEERAKGNILERFSAQQFPDLHSELNLSSLELGDSALYFCASSQGQGFPEAFFGQGTRLTVV.

The V and J genes are TRBV3-1 (or the pseudogene TRBV3-2) and TRBJ1-1; no definite D call. The CDR3 length is 11 residues. CDR1 LGHDT and CDR2 YNNKEL come from the germline V gene (reference sequence). Trimming removed 5 bases from V and 3 bases from J, with 4 bases in between. The CDR3 region has the DNA TGTGCCAGCAGCGGAGACACTGAAGCTTTCTTT. Its translation: CASSGDTEAFF.

This chain links TRBV19 with TRBJ1-6; D unresolved. Germline CDR1 reads LNHDA; CDR2 reads SQIVND (reference sequence). V lost 4 bases, J lost 15 bases, and 10 bases lay in between. This CDR3 has 11 amino acids. DNA for the CDR3: TGTGCCAGTAGTACGGGTCGGGTCCTCCACTTT. It yields the protein CASSTGRVLHF.

V usage is TRBV9 and J usage is TRBJ2-7; D is perhaps TRBD1 (6 bases). The CDR3 length is 14 residues. Trimming pared 0 bases from V and 3 bases from J, leaving 10 bases between. Germline lookup yields CDR1 SGDLS and CDR2 YYNGEE. CDR3 sequence: CASSVAGDLYEQYF. As DNA, the CDR3 is TGTGCCAGCAGCGTAGCAGGGGACCTCTACGAGCAGTACTTC.

The chain carries TRBV28 and TRBJ1-1, with TRBD1 matching 9 bases. The V and J ends lost 8 bases and 4 bases, in that order; junction bases with no gene match: 5. This CDR3 region has 13 residues. Per the germline V gene, CDR1 is MDHEN and CDR2 is SYDVKM. Here the CDR3 reads CASWGQGGTEAFF. The CDR3 DNA is TGTGCCAGCTGGGGACAGGGAGGCACTGAAGCTTTCTTT.

This clone occurred a few times. The chain links TRBV30 to TRBJ2-7, with D perhaps matching TRBD2 (7 bases). Germline V gives CDR1 GTSNPN, CDR2 SVGIG (reference sequence). This CDR3 is built from 15 residues. The V end lost 3 bases, the J end lost 4 bases, and 19 bases lay between the germline ends. The CDR3 nucleotides read TGTGCCTGGAGCTCCTCCCGGGGGGCGAGGTACGAGCAGTACTTC. This codes for CAWSSSRGARYEQYF.